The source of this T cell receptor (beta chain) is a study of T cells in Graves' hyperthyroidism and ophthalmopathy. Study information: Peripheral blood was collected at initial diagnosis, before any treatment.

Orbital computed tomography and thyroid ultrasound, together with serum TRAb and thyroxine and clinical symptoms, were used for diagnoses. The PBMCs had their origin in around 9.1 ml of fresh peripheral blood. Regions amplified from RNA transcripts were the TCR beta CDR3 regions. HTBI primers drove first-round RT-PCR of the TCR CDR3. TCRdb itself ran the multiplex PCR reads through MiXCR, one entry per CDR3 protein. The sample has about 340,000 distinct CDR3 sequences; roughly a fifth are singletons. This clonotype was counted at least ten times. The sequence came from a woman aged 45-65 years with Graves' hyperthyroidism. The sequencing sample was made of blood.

The CDR3 DNA sequence: TGTGCCACCAGCAGAGACCGGCTAGCGGGGGGGCGAACCGGGGAGCTGTTTTTT. It yields the protein CATSRDRLAGGRTGELFF. The chain joins TRBV15 to TRBJ2-2; 12 bases match TRBD2. The length of the CDR3 is 18 residues. Per the germline V gene, CDR1 is LNHNV and CDR2 is YYDKDF (reference sequence). Germline trimming cut 0 bases from V and 5 bases from J; bases unmatched to any gene: 7.